A selection of T cell receptor beta chains follows, all from one sample in a study of TIL therapy for anti-PD-1-resistant metastatic lung cancer. Sequenced by immunoSEQ multiplex PCR; TCRdb stores in-frame clones only, minus some. The data contain about 55,000 clones, roughly 77% of them singletons. The sample was blood, taken at baseline. All receptors derive from a person aged 25 to 79 with non-small cell lung cancer. CDR3s include the opening cysteine and the closing phenylalanine or tryptophan. Each record gives: clone size, V gene, J gene, D gene, CDR3 protein, CDR3 DNA. The D gene is left open where the match is weak. The size field is filled for only some rows; it gives once, few, many or a size class.

-	TRBV2	TRBJ2-5	-	CASSDWSKETQYF	TGTGCCAGCAGTGATTGGAGTAAAGAGACCCAGTACTTC
once	TRBV3-1/TRBV3-2	TRBJ2-7	-	CASSPRYPKGLSYEQYF	TGTGCCAGCAGCCCGAGATACCCTAAGGGCCTATCCTACGAGCAGTACTTC
-	TRBV18	TRBJ2-6	-	CASSLIAQGSGANVLTF	TGTGCCAGCTCACTCATTGCACAGGGTTCTGGGGCCAACGTCCTGACTTTC
-	TRBV6-2/TRBV6-3	TRBJ2-2	TRBD2	CASRPSGGVTGELFF	TGTGCCAGCAGACCTAGCGGGGGGGTCACCGGGGAGCTGTTTTTT
-	TRBV6-5	TRBJ1-4	TRBD1	CASRQTGGREKLFF	TGTGCCAGCAGGCAGACAGGGGGGCGTGAAAAACTGTTTTTT
-	TRBV4-3	TRBJ2-2	-	CASSQEGSANTGELFF	TGCGCCAGCAGCCAAGAGGGAAGCGCGAACACCGGGGAGCTGTTTTTT
few	TRBV5-4	TRBJ1-1	TRBD1	CASSFGMGTEIEAFF	TGTGCCAGCAGCTTTGGGATGGGGACAGAGATTGAAGCTTTCTTT
-	TRBV5-5	TRBJ2-5	TRBD2	CASSLSSGGAGETQYF	TGTGCCAGCAGCTTGTCTAGCGGGGGGGCCGGGGAGACCCAGTACTTC
-	TRBV7-9	TRBJ1-4	-	CASSLAQGGEKLFF	TGTGCCAGCAGCTTAGCGCAGGGTGGCGAAAAACTGTTTTTT
-	TRBV5-4	TRBJ2-5	TRBD2	CASSRAAGGGYETQYF	TGTGCCAGCAGCCGGGCAGCGGGAGGAGGTTATGAGACCCAGTACTTC
-	TRBV10-3	TRBJ2-7	-	CAISEAVRGTYEQYF	TGTGCCATCAGTGAGGCAGTTCGAGGGACCTACGAGCAGTACTTC
once	TRBV10-1	TRBJ2-7	-	CASNTTAYEQYF	TGCGCCAGTAACACGACAGCCTACGAGCAGTACTTC
-	TRBV5-4	TRBJ1-3	-	CASSLGVKDGNTIYF	TGTGCCAGCAGCTTGGGCGTAAAAGATGGAAACACCATATATTTT
-	TRBV29-1	TRBJ2-5	-	CSVGSGSETQYF	TGCAGCGTTGGGTCAGGGTCGGAGACCCAGTACTTC
once	TRBV10-2	TRBJ1-5	TRBD1	CAGGQGNQPQHF	TGCGCCGGAGGACAGGGGAATCAGCCCCAGCATTTT
-	TRBV28	TRBJ1-4	-	CASKIQGGNEKLFF	TGTGCCAGCAAGATACAGGGAGGAAATGAAAAACTGTTTTTT
medium-sized	TRBV27	TRBJ1-6	-	CASSPGPNSPLHF	TGTGCCAGCAGTCCAGGGCCTAATTCACCCCTCCACTTT
-	TRBV7-6	TRBJ2-2	TRBD2	CASSPSLAGVVGELFF	TGTGCCAGCAGCCCCAGCCTAGCGGGAGTCGTCGGGGAGCTGTTTTTT
-	TRBV19	TRBJ2-7	TRBD2	CASSTSGRARGYEQYF	TGTGCCAGTAGTACTAGCGGGAGGGCCCGAGGCTACGAGCAGTACTTC
-	TRBV28	TRBJ1-3	TRBD1	CASSLETGSSGNTIYF	TGTGCCAGCAGTTTAGAGACAGGGAGCTCTGGAAACACCATATATTTT
-	TRBV4-2	TRBJ1-5	-	CASSHGPTGKVRNQPQHF	TGTGCCAGCAGCCACGGCCCCACAGGGAAGGTAAGGAATCAGCCCCAGCATTTT
-	TRBV6-6	TRBJ1-1	-	CASSYPGLMNTEAFF	TGTGCCAGCAGTTATCCGGGACTCATGAACACTGAAGCTTTCTTT
-	TRBV7-9	TRBJ2-2	-	CASSPQAAGTSGELFF	TGTGCCAGCAGCCCTCAGGCGGCAGGGACAAGCGGGGAGCTGTTTTTT
-	TRBV18	TRBJ2-7	-	CASSPPGSYEQYF	TGTGCCAGCTCACCACCAGGCTCCTACGAGCAGTACTTC
-	TRBV19	TRBJ1-2	TRBD1	CASRDRATNYGYTF	TGTGCCAGTAGGGACAGGGCTACTAACTATGGCTACACCTTC
-	TRBV7-9	TRBJ1-1	TRBD1	CASSLGQYGNTEAFF	TGTGCCAGCAGCCTGGGACAGTACGGGAACACTGAAGCTTTCTTT
once	TRBV18	TRBJ2-7	-	CASSPGRGYEQYF	TGTGCCAGCTCCCCAGGTCGAGGGTACGAGCAGTACTTC
-	TRBV7-9	TRBJ2-1	TRBD1	CASSPRTGKYNEQFF	TGTGCCAGCAGCCCGAGGACAGGGAAGTACAATGAGCAGTTCTTC
few	TRBV27	TRBJ2-2	TRBD2	CASTRLAGGANTGELFF	TGTGCCAGCACCCGTCTAGCGGGGGGAGCAAACACCGGGGAGCTGTTTTTT
-	TRBV7-3	TRBJ2-5	-	CASSLTGLPQETQYF	TGTGCCAGCAGCCTTACGGGACTCCCACAAGAGACCCAGTACTTC
-	TRBV6-5	TRBJ1-5	-	CASSLNTGNQPQHF	TGTGCCAGCAGTTTAAATACAGGGAATCAGCCCCAGCATTTT
-	TRBV30	TRBJ2-3	-	CAWSNRAADTQYF	TGTGCCTGGAGTAATCGGGCTGCAGATACGCAGTATTTT
-	TRBV28	TRBJ2-3	-	CASSTGTLSTDTQYF	TGTGCCAGCAGTACCGGGACCCTGAGCACAGATACGCAGTATTTT
-	TRBV5-4	TRBJ2-7	TRBD1	CASSTDRGNEQYF	TGTGCCAGCAGCACGGACAGGGGAAACGAGCAGTACTTC
-	TRBV6-5	TRBJ1-3	-	CASSYSRAGSGNTIYF	TGTGCCAGCAGTTACTCAAGGGCCGGATCTGGAAACACCATATATTTT
-	TRBV18	TRBJ2-3	-	CASLGGPPYTDTQYF	TGTGCCAGCCTAGGCGGACCGCCATACACAGATACGCAGTATTTT
few	TRBV30	TRBJ1-3	-	CAWSEGGNTIYF	TGTGCCTGGAGTGAGGGGGGAAACACCATATATTTT
-	TRBV19	TRBJ1-5	TRBD1	CASSIRPDRDNQPQHF	TGTGCCAGTAGTATACGGCCAGACAGGGACAATCAGCCCCAGCATTTT
few	TRBV18	TRBJ1-2	-	CASSNPGQHTF	TGTGCCAGCTCAAACCCGGGACAACACACCTTC
-	TRBV11-3	TRBJ2-2	-	CASSRGGGRNTGELFF	TGTGCCAGCAGCAGAGGGGGCGGGAGGAACACCGGGGAGCTGTTTTTT
-	TRBV5-6	TRBJ2-6	-	CASSLIQPSGANVLTF	TGTGCCAGCAGCTTGATCCAGCCTTCTGGGGCCAACGTCCTGACTTTC
-	TRBV19	TRBJ2-2	TRBD1	CASSGGQLTGELFF	TGTGCCAGTAGTGGGGGACAGTTAACCGGGGAGCTGTTTTTT
-	TRBV7-2	TRBJ1-2	-	CASSLQGGGGGNFYGYTF	TGTGCCAGCAGCTTACAAGGGGGAGGTGGGGGGAATTTCTATGGCTACACCTTC
-	TRBV30	TRBJ1-4	TRBD1	CAWSGQGLEKLFF	TGTGCCTGGTCCGGACAGGGTCTTGAAAAACTGTTTTTT
once	TRBV6-5	TRBJ2-7	TRBD2	CASSLNGLAVYEQYF	TGTGCCAGCAGCCTGAATGGACTAGCGGTCTACGAGCAGTACTTC
-	TRBV7-9	TRBJ1-6	-	CASSWGTQGRSPLHF	TGTGCCAGCAGCTGGGGGACGCAGGGCAGGTCACCCCTCCACTTT
-	TRBV21-1	TRBJ2-7	-	CASSNRVVPYEQYF	TGTGCCAGCAGCAACAGGGTAGTCCCCTACGAGCAGTACTTC
-	TRBV18	TRBJ2-3	-	CASSPRTLRDDTQYF	TGTGCCAGCTCACCCCGGACTCTACGAGATGATACGCAGTATTTT
-	TRBV27	TRBJ2-3	-	CASSLSEGGPDTQYF	TGTGCCAGCAGTTTATCGGAGGGGGGCCCAGATACGCAGTATTTT
-	TRBV10-3	TRBJ2-2	TRBD1	CAISATQGAGTGELFF	TGTGCCATCAGTGCGACGCAGGGGGCCGGTACCGGGGAGCTGTTTTTT
few	TRBV27	TRBJ2-1	-	CAGDRGNSDEQFF	TGTGCCGGTGACAGAGGGAACTCCGATGAGCAGTTCTTC
-	TRBV11-2	TRBJ1-4	TRBD1	CASSPVGQGATNEKLFF	TGTGCCAGCAGCCCCGTAGGACAGGGCGCAACTAATGAAAAACTGTTTTTT
-	TRBV4-1	TRBJ1-1	TRBD1	CASSQAYRGTTEAFF	TGCGCCAGCAGCCAAGCATACAGGGGGACCACTGAAGCTTTCTTT
-	TRBV27	TRBJ2-1	-	CASSPLWRAPFF	TGTGCCAGCAGTCCCTTATGGCGGGCGCCGTTCTTC
-	TRBV19	TRBJ1-1	-	CASTLRNRFLFF	TGTGCCAGTACCCTACGGAACAGGTTTCTTTTCTTT
-	TRBV5-4	TRBJ1-2	-	CASSRVGEGYTF	TGTGCCAGCAGCCGTGTCGGGGAAGGCTACACCTTC
few	TRBV19	TRBJ2-2	-	CASSINSRGRAGELFF	TGTGCCAGTAGTATAAATTCCAGGGGTCGAGCCGGGGAGCTGTTTTTT
-	TRBV5-1	TRBJ2-7	TRBD1	CASSRQGGYEQYF	TGCGCCAGCAGCAGACAGGGGGGCTACGAGCAGTACTTC
-	TRBV12-3/TRBV12-4	TRBJ2-5	-	CAGTPGGETQYF	TGTGCCGGCACCCCCGGAGGGGAGACCCAGTACTTC
-	TRBV6-5	TRBJ2-3	-	CASSYSTPTSTDTQYF	TGTGCCAGCAGTTACTCGACTCCCACTAGCACAGATACGCAGTATTTT